This T cell receptor (beta chain) is from a study of T cells expressing NK-cell markers. Study-level background: Underlying the TCR beta repertoires were sorted CD3+CD56+NKG2C+, CD3+CD56+NKG2C- and CD3+CD56-NKG2C+ T cells. HCMV seropositivity characterized most of the eight sequenced donors, and seronegativity one.

This CDR3 region has 13 residues. Germline values: CDR1 MGHDK, CDR2 SYGVNS. From its re-call of the 5' RACE reads, TCRdb lists each CDR3 protein once, without DNA. The sample includes approximately 460,000 distinct CDR3 sequences. The sequence derives from a woman between 18 and 70 years old in good health. V gene TRBV25-1 combines with J gene TRBJ1-2; the TCRdb D gene call, TRBD1, has no DNA to confirm it. The sequenced sample consisted of blood T cells: a sorted CD56 or NKG2C T cell subset, CD4+ or CD8+ T cells, or bulk PBMC T cells (not recorded which). The CDR3 sequence: CATTPPFGYGYTF.